This is a list of T cell receptor beta chains from one sample in a study of T cells after yellow fever vaccination. Via MiXCR, TCRdb re-called the 5' RACE reads, giving one row per CDR3 protein. The repertoire holds 500,000 to 650,000 distinct CDR3 sequences, about 12% seen once, with under 15% in the top ten. The source material was PBMCs, sampled on the day of the yellow fever booster vaccination. These receptors were collected from a young man who received the YFV17D yellow fever vaccine. Both conserved end residues are trimmed from each CDR3. D genes are given only for firm matches. The size entry is marked missing in some rows and otherwise reads once, few, many or a size class.

clone_size,v_call,cdr3_length,j_call,d_call,cdr3_aa
few,TRBV7-9,14,TRBJ2-3,TRBD2,ASTPWALAGVDTQY
few,TRBV9,14,TRBJ2-3,NA,ASSHGGALSTDTQY
few,TRBV3-1,13,TRBJ2-1,NA,ASGYSRGEYNEQF
NA,TRBV10-3,11,TRBJ2-2,NA,AIRSGRTGELF
NA,TRBV11-3,15,TRBJ2-1,TRBD1,ASSLDQRQGGLNEQF
NA,TRBV6-2/TRBV6-3,9,TRBJ2-1,NA,ASGNGPEQF
NA,TRBV29-1,14,TRBJ2-2,TRBD1,SAAAPGQGITGELF
NA,TRBV6-2/TRBV6-3,12,TRBJ2-2,NA,ASTGLRNTGELF
few,TRBV7-9,15,TRBJ2-5,TRBD1,ASSPVPAASAGGTQY
many,TRBV7-9,10,TRBJ2-3,NA,ASSPVRDTQY
NA,TRBV20-1,10,TRBJ2-2,NA,SARVSPGELF
NA,TRBV20-1,12,TRBJ2-2,NA,SARVDSADGELF
many,TRBV24-1,11,TRBJ2-1,NA,ATSDPVRLGQF
NA,TRBV7-2,11,TRBJ2-7,NA,ASSSSQGWEQY
NA,TRBV5-6,14,TRBJ2-3,TRBD2,ASSPRTSGRADTQY
NA,TRBV20-1,13,TRBJ2-3,TRBD2,SARRPGGDGDTQY
few,TRBV30,10,TRBJ2-2,NA,AWRIQVGELF
NA,TRBV12-3/TRBV12-4,13,TRBJ1-1,NA,ASSYTLGMNTEAF
many,TRBV7-3,12,TRBJ2-4,NA,FGFLRAAKNIQY
once,TRBV11-1,12,TRBJ2-2,NA,ASSGGINTGELF
few,TRBV6-2/TRBV6-3,13,TRBJ2-1,TRBD2,ASVPSGSGGNEQF
few,TRBV7-2,13,TRBJ2-3,NA,ASSAGNGGRDTQY
NA,TRBV18,16,TRBJ2-4,TRBD1,ASSPPTGAEAGKNIQY
NA,TRBV4-1,11,TRBJ1-6,TRBD1,ASSWDSNSPLH
few,TRBV5-1,14,TRBJ2-3,TRBD1,ASSAGQVVAADTQY
NA,TRBV12-3/TRBV12-4,12,TRBJ2-7,TRBD2,ASSPGTSGWAQY
few,TRBV7-3,13,TRBJ2-1,TRBD2,ASSLMAGGPNEQF
few,TRBV28,11,TRBJ1-5,NA,ASSWTTLGPQH
NA,TRBV3-1,13,TRBJ2-1,TRBD2,ASSQAGGSFGEQF
NA,TRBV27,13,TRBJ1-1,NA,ASSFRANLNTEAF
NA,TRBV6-5,12,TRBJ2-5,TRBD2,ASSYGGVQETQY
NA,TRBV7-6,14,TRBJ2-4,TRBD2,ASSPVWTSSGNIQY
NA,TRBV20-1,13,TRBJ2-7,NA,SVRGTGSGSYEQY
few,TRBV10-3,12,TRBJ1-2,TRBD1,AISGQGGLEGYT
NA,TRBV20-1,13,TRBJ1-5,NA,SARRGGPGGQPQH
NA,TRBV18,12,TRBJ2-7,TRBD1,ASSPRDRWDEQY
NA,TRBV5-6,14,TRBJ1-2,NA,ASSLTGRNLFYGYT
NA,TRBV18,13,TRBJ2-1,NA,ASSPPGSAGNEQF
NA,TRBV7-2,13,TRBJ2-7,TRBD2,DSSFRSGRGEEQY
NA,TRBV12-3/TRBV12-4,17,TRBJ2-1,TRBD2,ASSSNVLAGGRSYNEQF
few,TRBV12-3/TRBV12-4,13,TRBJ2-5,NA,ASSPGTEGRGTQY
NA,TRBV24-1,14,TRBJ2-3,TRBD2,ATSDPGLAGKDTQY
few,TRBV10-3,11,TRBJ2-7,TRBD1,AIRLTGGNEQY
few,TRBV7-9,11,TRBJ1-4,NA,ACLEGKGEKLF
few,TRBV20-1,11,TRBJ2-3,NA,SARDAGRDTQY
few,TRBV18,12,TRBJ2-3,NA,ASSLGSVEDTQY
few,TRBV6-2/TRBV6-3,13,TRBJ1-4,TRBD1,ASSYRQGEGEKLF
NA,TRBV13,12,TRBJ2-3,NA,ASSSATVTDTQY
NA,TRBV4-1,14,TRBJ2-7,NA,ASSQGAFEPSYEQY
few,TRBV2,12,TRBJ2-7,NA,ASSFAGLAYEQY
few,TRBV20-1,12,TRBJ2-5,NA,SASARRGQETQY
many,TRBV5-4,10,TRBJ2-5,TRBD1,ASGQGQETQY
once,TRBV3-1,15,TRBJ2-7,NA,ASSHARTCGAFAEQY